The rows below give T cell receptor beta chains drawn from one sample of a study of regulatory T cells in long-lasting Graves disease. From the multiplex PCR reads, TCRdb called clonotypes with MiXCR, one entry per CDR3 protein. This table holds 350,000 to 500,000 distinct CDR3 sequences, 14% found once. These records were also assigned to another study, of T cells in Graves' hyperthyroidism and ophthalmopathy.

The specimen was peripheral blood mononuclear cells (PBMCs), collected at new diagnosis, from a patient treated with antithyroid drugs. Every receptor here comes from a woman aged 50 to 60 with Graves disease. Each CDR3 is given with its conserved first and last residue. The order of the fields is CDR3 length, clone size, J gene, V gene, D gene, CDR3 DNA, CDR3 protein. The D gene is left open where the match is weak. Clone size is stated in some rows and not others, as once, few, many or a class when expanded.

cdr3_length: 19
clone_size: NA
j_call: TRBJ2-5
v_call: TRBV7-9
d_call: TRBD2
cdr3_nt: TGTGCCAGCAGCTTAACCTCCCGGCCTAGCGGGAGGTACCAAGAGACCCAGTACTTC
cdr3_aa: CASSLTSRPSGRYQETQYF

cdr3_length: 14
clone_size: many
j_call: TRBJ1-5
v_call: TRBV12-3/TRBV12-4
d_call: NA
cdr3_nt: TGTGCCAGCAGCCTAAGGGTAGGGGACCAGCCCCAGCATTTT
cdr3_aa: CASSLRVGDQPQHF

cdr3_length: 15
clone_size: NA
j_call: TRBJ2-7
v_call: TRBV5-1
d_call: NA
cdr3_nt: TGCGCCAGCAGCTCTTTAACACCACAGGGCTACGAGCAGTACTTC
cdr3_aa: CASSSLTPQGYEQYF

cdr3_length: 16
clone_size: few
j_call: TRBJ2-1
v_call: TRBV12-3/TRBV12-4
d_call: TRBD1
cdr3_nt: TGTGCCAGCAGTTTAATTCGGGACAGGGCCTACAATGAGCAGTTCTTC
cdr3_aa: CASSLIRDRAYNEQFF

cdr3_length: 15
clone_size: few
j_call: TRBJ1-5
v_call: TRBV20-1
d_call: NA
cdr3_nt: TGCAGTGCCCACCCGGCGGGAGGCTTTACAGATACGCAGCATTTT
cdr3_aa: CSAHPAGGFTDTQHF

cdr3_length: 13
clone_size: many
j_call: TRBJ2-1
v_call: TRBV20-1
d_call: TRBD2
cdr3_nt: TGCAGTGCCCCTAGGCCGGGGGGCAATGAGCAGTTCTTC
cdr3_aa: CSAPRPGGNEQFF

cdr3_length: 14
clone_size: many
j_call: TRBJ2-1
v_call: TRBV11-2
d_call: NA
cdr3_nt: TGCGGTCGTCCAGAAACTGACTCCTACAATGAGCAGTTCTTC
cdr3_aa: CGRPETDSYNEQFF

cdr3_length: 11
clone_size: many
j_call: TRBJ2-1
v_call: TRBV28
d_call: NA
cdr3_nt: TGTGCCAGCGCAACTAGAGCTAAGCAGTTCTTC
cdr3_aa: CASATRAKQFF

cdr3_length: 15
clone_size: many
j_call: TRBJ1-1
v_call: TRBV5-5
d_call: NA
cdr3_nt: TGTGCCAGCAGCTGGCAACAGGCCGGGGGGACTGAAGCTTTCTTT
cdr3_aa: CASSWQQAGGTEAFF

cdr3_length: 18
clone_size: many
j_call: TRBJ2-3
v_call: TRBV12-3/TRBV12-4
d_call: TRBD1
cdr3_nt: TGTGCCAGCAGTTTGGGTTGGGACAGGGGTGCCGGAGGGGGTACGCAGTATTTT
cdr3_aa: CASSLGWDRGAGGGTQYF

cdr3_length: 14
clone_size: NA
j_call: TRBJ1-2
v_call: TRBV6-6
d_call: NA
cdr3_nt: TGTGCCAGCAGTTACTCGAGTACAGACTATGGCTACACCTTC
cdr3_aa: CASSYSSTDYGYTF

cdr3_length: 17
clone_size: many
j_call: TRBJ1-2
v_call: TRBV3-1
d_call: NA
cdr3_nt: TGTGCCAGCAGCCAAGTCCCTCCGGGACAACTAAACTATGGCTACACCTTC
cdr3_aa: CASSQVPPGQLNYGYTF

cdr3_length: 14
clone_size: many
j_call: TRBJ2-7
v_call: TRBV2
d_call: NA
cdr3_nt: TGTGCCAGCAGTGAAGGGGAAACGGAGACCGAGCAGTACTTC
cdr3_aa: CASSEGETETEQYF

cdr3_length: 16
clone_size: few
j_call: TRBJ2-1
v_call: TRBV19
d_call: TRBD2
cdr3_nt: TGTGCCAGTAGCACAAGGACTAGCGGGTCCTACAATGAGCAGTTCTTC
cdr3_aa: CASSTRTSGSYNEQFF

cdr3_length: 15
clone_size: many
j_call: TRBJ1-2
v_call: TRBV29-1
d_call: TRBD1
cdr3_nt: TGCAGCGTTGAAGGAACACAGGGGACGGGCTATGGCTACACCTTC
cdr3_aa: CSVEGTQGTGYGYTF

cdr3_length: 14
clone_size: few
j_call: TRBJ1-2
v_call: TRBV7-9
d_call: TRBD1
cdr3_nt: TGTGCCAGCAGCCCCTCCCGGGACAGCTATGGCTACACCTTC
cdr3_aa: CASSPSRDSYGYTF

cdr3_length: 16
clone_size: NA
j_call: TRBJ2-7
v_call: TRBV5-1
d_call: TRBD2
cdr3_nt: TGCGCCAGCAGCGTCCAGACTAGCGGGGAACCCTACGAGCAGTACTTC
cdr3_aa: CASSVQTSGEPYEQYF

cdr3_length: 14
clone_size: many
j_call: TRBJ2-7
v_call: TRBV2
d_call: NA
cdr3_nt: TGTGCCAGCAGAGATACTGTAGGGGCCTACGAGCAGTACTTC
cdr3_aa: CASRDTVGAYEQYF

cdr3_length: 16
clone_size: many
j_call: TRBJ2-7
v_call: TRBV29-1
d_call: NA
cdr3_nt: TGCAGCGTTGTGGGAAACCGGGGGACAAACTCCTACGAGCAGTACTTC
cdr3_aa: CSVVGNRGTNSYEQYF

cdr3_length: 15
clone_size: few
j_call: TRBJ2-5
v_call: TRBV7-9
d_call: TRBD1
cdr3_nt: TGTGCCAGCAGCTCAACCACAGGGGGCTGGGAGACCCAGTACTTC
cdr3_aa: CASSSTTGGWETQYF

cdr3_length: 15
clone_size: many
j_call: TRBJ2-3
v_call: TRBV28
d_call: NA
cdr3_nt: TGTGCCAGCAGTTTACAGATAGGGGAAACAGATACGCAGTATTTT
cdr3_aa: CASSLQIGETDTQYF

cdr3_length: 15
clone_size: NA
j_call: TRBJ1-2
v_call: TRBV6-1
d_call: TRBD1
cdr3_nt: TGTGCCAGCAGGCCTACAGGGGGAGAACACTATGGCTACACCTTC
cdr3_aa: CASRPTGGEHYGYTF

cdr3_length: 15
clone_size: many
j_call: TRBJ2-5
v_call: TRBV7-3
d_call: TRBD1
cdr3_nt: TGTGCCAGCAGCCCAACAAACAGGGGCGAAGAGACCCAGTACTTC
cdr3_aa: CASSPTNRGEETQYF

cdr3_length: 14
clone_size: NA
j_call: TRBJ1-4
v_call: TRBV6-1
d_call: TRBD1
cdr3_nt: TGTGCCAGCAGTCGGACAGGGCCCAATGAAAAACTGTTTTTT
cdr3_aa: CASSRTGPNEKLFF